The 8 T cell receptor beta chains below were found in one sample sequenced in a study of T-cell reconstitution after alpha-beta-depleted transplantation in children. It was with unique molecular identifiers that the TCRbeta library was prepared. In TCRdb, the PCR reads were re-called with MiXCR into one record per CDR3 protein. The repertoire consists of about 980,000 distinct CDR3 sequences, with around 30% occurring once and the leading ten covering approximately 30%. Sequenced material: PBMCs, mostly from graft donor cells, taken 360 days after TCRalphabeta/CD19-depleted stem cell transplant. These receptors were taken from a boy in the first two years of life who had a stem cell transplant for SCID, so the T cells may come from the graft donor.

This chain links TRBV6-5 with TRBJ2-3; D gene ambiguous. V dropped 0 bases and J dropped 3 bases, with 10 bases sitting between them. The CDR3 runs to 15 residues. Germline CDR1 reads MNHEY; CDR2 reads SVGAGI. The CDR3 DNA sequence: TGTGCCAGCAGTTACTCGGAGTTGGAGACAGATACGCAGTATTTT. It codes for CASSYSELETDTQYF.

As to this clonotype: Relative to the germline gene, one junction end is altered; a read error may explain this. The chain carries TRBV20-1 and TRBJ2-1, with 13 bases fitting TRBD2. The CDR3 sequence is 17 residues long. CDR1 and CDR2 (germline): DFQATT, SNEGSKA (reference sequence). CDR3: CSAREQGLAGAPGEQFF. The CDR3 DNA reads TGCAGTGCGAGAGAACAAGGACTAGCGGGGGCCCCGGGGGAGCAGTTCTTC.

This clonotype was detected a few times. This sequence joins TRBV9 and TRBJ2-7; possible D gene TRBD1, 6 bases. There are 16 residues in the CDR3. V gave up 0 bases and J gave up 0 bases, with 13 bases separating them. Germline V gene lookup returns CDR1 SGDLS and CDR2 YYNGEE. CDR3 DNA: TGTGCCAGCAGCGTAGTAGTGGGGGCCAACTCCTACGAGCAGTACTTC. Translating it yields CASSVVVGANSYEQYF.

This chain links TRBV16 with TRBJ2-1; D is possibly TRBD2 (5 bases). CDR1 and CDR2 from the germline V gene are KGHSY and FQNENV. There are 13 residues in the CDR3. V lost 8 bases to trimming and J lost 2 bases, with 10 bases between them. In DNA form, the CDR3 reads TGTGCCAGCGAGAGGGATCCCTACAATGAGCAGTTCTTC. Its protein product is CASERDPYNEQFF.

This clonotype was counted a few times. The rearrangement links TRBV6-2 or TRBV6-3 to TRBJ1-1; no reliable D call. The CDR3 totals 16 residues. Trimming pared 6 bases from V and 0 bases from J, leaving 17 bases between. Germline V CDR1 and CDR2: MNHEY, SVGEGT. The CDR3 protein is CASRPTILLMNTEAFF. The CDR3 DNA reads as TGTGCCAGCAGACCGACAATCCTCTTGATGAACACTGAAGCTTTCTTT.

The chain joins TRBV4-3 to TRBJ2-1, with D unclear. The CDR3 contains 14 residues. V was trimmed by 1 base and J by 5 bases, leaving 9 bases between them. Germline V lookup: CDR1 LGHNA, CDR2 YSLEER. The chain's CDR3 is CASSQVSQNNEQFF. As DNA, the CDR3 is TGCGCCAGCAGCCAAGTAAGCCAAAACAATGAGCAGTTCTTC.

The gene calls are TRBV18 and TRBJ2-1; D not certain. Trimming removed 1 base from V and 0 bases from J, with 7 bases in between. Germline loops: CDR1 KGHSH, CDR2 LQKENI. The CDR3 runs 15 residues. The CDR3 nucleotides are TGTGCCAGCTCACCACTTAACAGCTCCTACAATGAGCAGTTCTTC. Translated, it gives CASSPLNSSYNEQFF. The full variable domain, its missing parts supplied by reference TRBV18 and TRBJ2-1, is NAGVMQNPRHLVRRRGQEARLRCSPMKGHSHVYWYRQLPEEGLKFMVYLQKENIIDESGMPKERFSAEFPKEGPSILRIQQVVRGDSAAYFCASSPLNSSYNEQFFGPGTRLTVL.

This clonotype came up a few times. This chain uses TRBV12-3 or TRBV12-4 with TRBJ1-2, with a tentative D call TRBD1 (6 bases). This CDR3 region has 13 residues. The ends were cut back, 4 bases at V and 8 bases at J, with 14 bases in the middle. CDR3 coding DNA: TGTGCCAGCAGTTCCAGAACAGGGATCGGCTACACCTTC. This sequence encodes CASSSRTGIGYTF.